The 9 T cell receptor beta chains listed next were all sequenced from one sample in a study of blood T cell repertoires in COVID-19. Sequencing was performed with immunoSEQ multiplex PCR; in TCRdb, only in-frame clones are kept and a portion is missing. The sample consists of 350,000 to 450,000 clones, 70% to 90% of them appearing once. Sequencing was performed on PBMCs or T cells enriched from blood (not recorded which). The source of these receptors is a woman aged 18-35 years who had been exposed to COVID-19.

This chain connects TRBV9 to TRBJ2-7, with D possibly TRBD1 on 6 matching bases. The CDR3 is made up of 14 amino acids. The germline CDR1 and CDR2 sequences are SGDLS and YYNGEE. The V end lost 4 bases, the J end lost 2 bases, and 13 bases lay between the germline ends. Here the CDR3 reads CASSPETGTYEQYF. For the CDR3, the DNA is TGTGCCAGCAGCCCCGAAACAGGGACCTACGAGCAGTACTTC.

This chain joins TRBV6-5 and TRBJ1-1, with 7 bases lining up with TRBD1. Germline CDR1 MNHEY, CDR2 SVGAGI. The CDR3 loop spans 13 amino acids. J was trimmed by 5 bases and V by 7 bases; bases with no gene match: 7. In DNA form, the CDR3 reads TGTGCCAGCATAGACAGGGCCAGGACTGAAGCTTTCTTT. This translates into CASIDRARTEAFF.

The chain has TRBV28 and TRBJ1-5, with 8 bases fitting TRBD1. V shed 4 bases and J 1 base; nucleotides not matched to a gene: 6. CDR3 length: 16 amino acids. Germline CDR1 MDHEN, CDR2 SYDVKM. CDR3: CASSSIQGASNQPQHF. In nucleotides, the CDR3 is TGTGCCAGCAGTTCAATCCAGGGGGCGAGCAATCAGCCCCAGCATTTT.

The chain links TRBV2 to TRBJ2-5, with D maybe TRBD2 (6 bases). V lost 8 bases to trimming and J lost 5 bases, with 12 bases between them. The CDR3 is 12 residues long. Germline-derived CDR1 and CDR2 are SNHLY and FYNNEI. CDR3 protein: CASGGLGETQYF. CDR3 nucleotide sequence: TGTGCCAGCGGGGGGTTAGGGGAGACCCAGTACTTC.

The chain is built from TRBV7-2 and TRBJ2-7; 7 nucleotides match TRBD2. The ends lost 2 bases at V and 3 bases at J; junction bases unmatched: 10. CDR1 is SGHTA, CDR2 FQGNSA, per germline. The CDR3 sequence is 16 residues long. The CDR3 is CASSLLGRGDYYEQYF. DNA for the CDR3: TGTGCCAGCAGCTTACTCGGGAGAGGGGACTACTACGAGCAGTACTTC.

This chain links TRBV27 with TRBJ1-2; D ambiguous. Germline values: CDR1 MNHEY, CDR2 SMNVEV (reference sequence). The germline V and J ends were trimmed by 3 bases and 4 bases, with 9 bases remaining between them. This CDR3 contains 13 residues. The CDR3: CASSFPRGYGYTF. The CDR3 DNA sequence: TGTGCCAGCAGTTTCCCCCGGGGCTATGGCTACACCTTC.

The chain links TRBV4-1 to TRBJ1-1, with 7 bases aligning to TRBD1. Germline V gene data show CDR1 as MGHRA and CDR2 as YSYEKL. The CDR3 sequence is 12 residues long. V was pared by 11 bases and J by 0 bases, with 3 bases of the junction left unmatched. The CDR3 sequence: CASGQMNTEAFF. The CDR3 DNA follows: TGCGCCTCGGGACAGATGAACACTGAAGCTTTCTTT.

This chain uses TRBV9 with TRBJ2-5, with 10 bases that match TRBD1. The junction had 11 bases not matched to a gene; V was cut back by 4 bases and J by 5 bases. The V gene's germline CDR1 is SGDLS and CDR2 YYNGEE. This CDR3 region has 16 residues. The CDR3 DNA follows: TGTGCCAGCAGCTTACGACAGGGGGCCATGGGGGAGACCCAGTACTTC. The encoded protein is CASSLRQGAMGETQYF.

The genes are TRBV19 and TRBJ1-1; D not certain. The CDR3 is 12 amino acids. The V gene lost 4 bases and the J gene lost 11 bases, with 14 bases spanning the gap. Germline V gives CDR1 LNHDA, CDR2 SQIVND (reference sequence). CDR3 in DNA: TGTGCCAGTAGTACCGAGCTTCCCGGGGCTTTCTTT. Its translation is CASSTELPGAFF. Filled out from reference TRBV19 and TRBJ1-1, the complete variable domain reads DGGITQSPKYLFRKEGQNVTLSCEQNLNHDAMYWYRQDPGQGLRLIYYSQIVNDFQKGDIAEGYSVSREKKESFPLTVTSAQKNPTAFYLCASSTELPGAFFGQGTRLTVV.